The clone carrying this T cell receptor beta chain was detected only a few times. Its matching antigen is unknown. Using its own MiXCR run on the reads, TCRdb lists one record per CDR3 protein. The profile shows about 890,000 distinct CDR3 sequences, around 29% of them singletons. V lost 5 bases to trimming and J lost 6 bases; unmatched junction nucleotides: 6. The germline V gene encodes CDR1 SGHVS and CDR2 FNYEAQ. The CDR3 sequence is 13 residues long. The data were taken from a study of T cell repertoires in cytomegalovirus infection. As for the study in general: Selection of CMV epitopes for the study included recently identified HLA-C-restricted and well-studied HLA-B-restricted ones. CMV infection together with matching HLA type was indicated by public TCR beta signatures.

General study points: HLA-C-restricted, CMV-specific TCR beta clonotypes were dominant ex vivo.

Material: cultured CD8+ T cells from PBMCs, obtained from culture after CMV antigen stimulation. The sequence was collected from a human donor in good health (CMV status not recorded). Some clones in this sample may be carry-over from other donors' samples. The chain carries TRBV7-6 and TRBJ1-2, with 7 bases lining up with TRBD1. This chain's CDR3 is CASSHGTEDGYTF. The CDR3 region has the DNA TGTGCCAGCAGCCATGGGACAGAGGATGGCTACACCTTC.